This TCR beta chain comes out of a study of cytomegalovirus exposure and HLA in healthy donors. About the research overall: HLA-typed donors were the source of around 87 million unique TCRs, which an early data release held. Study-level findings and limits: Across all donors, roughly uniform sequencing depth was an assumption of the presence/absence analyses. Many donors shared some public TCRs, even though most TCR sequences were rare. 87-base-pair reads could not separate some V segments, including TRBV6-2 and TRBV6-3.

CDR3 length: 15 residues. The V gene's germline CDR1 is SEHNR and CDR2 FQNEAQ (reference sequence). The V end was cut by 5 bases, the J end by 3 bases, with 17 bases between. The PCR had 60 Vbeta and 13 Jbeta primers. Generated by immunoSEQ multiplex PCR, the TCRdb table keeps only in-frame clones and is missing some. The sample yields some 140,000 clones, 76% seen once. Concerning this clone itself: Its antigen remains unidentified.

The source is a man aged 35 to 55 in good health and CMV-seronegative. Material: PBMCs. The chain is built from TRBV7-9 and TRBJ2-7; weak D call: TRBD2 (6 bases). This chain's CDR3 is CASSNRQGSGYEQYF. The DNA for the CDR3 is TGTGCCAGCAGCAACCGTCAAGGTAGCGGCTACGAGCAGTACTTC.